Listed here is a single T cell receptor beta chain. Its target is not known. Naive CD8 cells lacked CD45RO, underwent positive selection for CCR7 and left out terminally differentiated effector memory CD45RA+ cells. Caucasian adults residing in Nashville, Tennessee made up all the donors. How the authors handled the data: With immunoSEQ giving junction-only sequences and no quality scores, filtering differed. The assay was immunoSEQ multiplex PCR, and TCRdb's table has in-frame clones only and misses some. For V, J and clone size, that table is used; D and trimming come from the DNA. The sample consists of about 2.1 million clones, around 93% of them appearing once. The CDR3 loop spans 17 amino acids. Per the germline V gene, CDR1 is SEHNR and CDR2 is FQNEAQ (reference sequence). The V segment lost 5 bases and the J segment 0 bases; nucleotides outside the gene matches: 11. The sample originates from a study of shared clonotypes between healthy human individuals. Study outcomes and limitations: An anticipated effect of sequencing depth on clonotype sharing among donors was recognized. Represented genetic and exposure-history diversity was restricted by having few donors.

The TCR originated in a man younger than 35 in good health. Some clones in this sample may be carry-over from other donors' samples. This chain connects TRBV7-9 to TRBJ2-7; 9 bases map to TRBD1. Sequenced sample: naive CD8+ T cells from PBMCs. The CDR3 loop reads CASSRTNRGLSSYEQYF. The DNA for the CDR3 is TGTGCCAGCAGCAGGACGAACAGGGGGCTAAGCTCCTACGAGCAGTACTTC.